These T cell receptor beta chains were read from a single sample in a study of blood T cell repertoires in COVID-19. TCRdb's table, derived via immunoSEQ multiplex PCR, lists solely in-frame clones and lacks some. This sample yields 350,000 to 450,000 clones, of which roughly nine tenths are seen a single time; more than 0.95% belongs to the top ten. Sequencing was carried out using peripheral blood. These receptors all stem from a man between 40 and 49 years old with acute or convalescent COVID-19. Each CDR3 is given with its conserved first and last residue. Each record gives: J gene, clone size, V gene, D gene, CDR3 DNA, CDR3 protein. The D gene is left open where the match is weak. Not all rows give a size; the values are once, few, many and, for expanded clones, a class.

>TRBJ2-2|.|TRBV3-1/TRBV3-2|.
TGTGCCAGCAGCCAAGAGAGTACAGGGATGAACACCGGGGAGCTGTTTTTT
CASSQESTGMNTGELFF
>TRBJ1-1|.|TRBV7-2|.
TGTGCCAGCAGCTTATTACAGGCGAACACTGAAGCTTTCTTT
CASSLLQANTEAFF
>TRBJ1-1|.|TRBV27|.
TGTGCCAGCAGTCCTCCAGGAGACAGAGACCGGGACACTGAAGCTTTCTTT
CASSPPGDRDRDTEAFF
>TRBJ1-2|once|TRBV9|TRBD1
TGTGCCAGCAGCGTAGAAGGGGGCTCTGGCTACACCTTC
CASSVEGGSGYTF
>TRBJ1-5|.|TRBV25-1|.
TGTGCCAGCAGTGAGGCGGGGAATCAGCCCCAGCATTTT
CASSEAGNQPQHF
>TRBJ2-5|.|TRBV4-2|TRBD1
TGTGCCAGCAGCCAAGATTATCAGGGGGTAGTAATGGAGACCCAGTACTTC
CASSQDYQGVVMETQYF
>TRBJ2-5|.|TRBV28|.
TGTGCCAGCAGTTTACTTAGCGAAGAAGAGACCCAGTACTTC
CASSLLSEEETQYF
>TRBJ1-1|.|TRBV29-1|.
TGCAGCGTTGAAGGGGCTAACACTGAAGCTTTCTTT
CSVEGANTEAFF
>TRBJ1-6|.|TRBV6-2/TRBV6-3|TRBD1
TGTGCCAGCAGTTGGGACAGGGACTATAATTCACCCCTCCACTTT
CASSWDRDYNSPLHF
>TRBJ2-3|.|TRBV7-3|TRBD2
TGTGCCAGCAGCCAAACTAGCGGGGGCACAGATACGCAGTATTTT
CASSQTSGGTDTQYF
>TRBJ1-1|.|TRBV28|.
TGTGCCAGCAGGGGGCAAACGAACACTGAAGCTTTCTTT
CASRGQTNTEAFF
>TRBJ1-2|.|TRBV29-1|.
TGCAGCGTTCCCACAGGGCGGAACTATGGCTACACCTTC
CSVPTGRNYGYTF
>TRBJ1-5|.|TRBV4-1|.
TGCGCCAGCAGCCAAGATTACAGCCTTAGGCAGCCCCAGCATTTT
CASSQDYSLRQPQHF
>TRBJ2-1|.|TRBV7-3|TRBD2
TGTGCCAGCAGCTTAACCCCGCGTGGGGCGGGGGGGCCCGGTGAGCAGTTCTTC
CASSLTPRGAGGPGEQFF
>TRBJ2-3|.|TRBV4-2|.
TGTGCCAGCAGCCAAGAGCGGTCACGGGATACGCAGTATTTT
CASSQERSRDTQYF
>TRBJ2-7|once|TRBV28|TRBD1
TGTGCCAGCAGTTTATCATACGGGACAGGAGAATTTTGGGAGCAGTACTTC
CASSLSYGTGEFWEQYF
>TRBJ2-3|.|TRBV7-9|.
TGTGCCAGCAGCTTAGCGACAGTACCTAGCACAGATACGCAGTATTTT
CASSLATVPSTDTQYF
>TRBJ1-2|.|TRBV28|.
TGTGCCAGCAGCCTACGCCGGGCTCCCCGAGGGGGCTACACCTTC
CASSLRRAPRGGYTF
>TRBJ2-5|.|TRBV20-1|.
TGCAGTGCTAGTCTTCCGGGGTCCCAAGAGACCCAGTACTTC
CSASLPGSQETQYF
>TRBJ2-6|.|TRBV7-2|TRBD1
TGTGCCAGCAGCCAAAGGACAGGGGGCTCCGACGTCCTGACTTTC
CASSQRTGGSDVLTF
>TRBJ2-3|.|TRBV5-1|TRBD2
TGCGCCAGCACCCTACTAGCGGCGGTTAGCACAGATACGCAGTATTTT
CASTLLAAVSTDTQYF
>TRBJ2-1|.|TRBV7-3|.
TGTGCCAGCAGCTTATCGGGGGACAATGAGCAGTTCTTC
CASSLSGDNEQFF
>TRBJ2-2|.|TRBV3-1/TRBV3-2|TRBD1
TGTGCCAGCAGCCAGTTGGACAGGTACACCGGGGAGCTGTTTTTT
CASSQLDRYTGELFF
>TRBJ2-1|.|TRBV4-2|TRBD1
TGTGCCAGCAGCCAAACCTCCGGGACAGCCTACAATGAGCAGTTCTTC
CASSQTSGTAYNEQFF
>TRBJ2-1|.|TRBV24-1|TRBD1
TGTGCCACTCAGGGGGACAGGGAGGGCTACAATGAGCAGTTCTTC
CATQGDREGYNEQFF